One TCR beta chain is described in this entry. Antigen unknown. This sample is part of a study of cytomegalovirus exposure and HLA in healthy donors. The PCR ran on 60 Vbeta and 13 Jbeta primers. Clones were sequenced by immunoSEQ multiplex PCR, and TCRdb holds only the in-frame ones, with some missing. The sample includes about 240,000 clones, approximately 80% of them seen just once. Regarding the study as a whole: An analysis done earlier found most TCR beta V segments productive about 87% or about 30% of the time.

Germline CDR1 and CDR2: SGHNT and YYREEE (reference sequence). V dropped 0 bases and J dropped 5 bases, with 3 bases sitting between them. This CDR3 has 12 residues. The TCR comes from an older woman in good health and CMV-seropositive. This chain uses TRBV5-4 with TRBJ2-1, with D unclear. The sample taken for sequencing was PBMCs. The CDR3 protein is CASSLGDNEQFF. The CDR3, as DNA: TGTGCCAGCAGCTTGGGAGACAATGAGCAGTTCTTC.